Below, one T cell receptor beta chain is given with its context. With 5 bases removed from V and 3 bases from J, the gap between germline ends came to 16 bases. In germline, CDR1 is PRHDT, CDR2 FYEKMQ (reference sequence). The CDR3 sequence is 16 residues long. The record originates from a study of OX40 agonist ivuxolimab in advanced cancers. At the level of the study: The dose-escalation group included hepatocellular carcinoma, melanoma, renal cell carcinoma and head and neck cancer.

Samples were taken at baseline and on day 1 of cycles 4 and 7. Assay used: immunoSEQ multiplex PCR; TCRdb lists only in-frame clones, some missing. The data show about 80,000 clones, roughly 87% seen once. J is TRBJ2-2 and V is TRBV13; perhaps TRBD2 as D (5 bases). The starting material was CD4+ or CD8+ T cells sorted from blood, obtained in a trial of the OX40 agonist ivuxolimab. This TCR came from an adult with an advanced solid tumor such as melanoma, head and neck, liver or kidney cancer. The CDR3 sequence: CASSTTVSGYTGELFF. The CDR3, as DNA: TGTGCCAGCAGCACGACGGTTTCGGGGTACACCGGGGAGCTGTTTTTT.